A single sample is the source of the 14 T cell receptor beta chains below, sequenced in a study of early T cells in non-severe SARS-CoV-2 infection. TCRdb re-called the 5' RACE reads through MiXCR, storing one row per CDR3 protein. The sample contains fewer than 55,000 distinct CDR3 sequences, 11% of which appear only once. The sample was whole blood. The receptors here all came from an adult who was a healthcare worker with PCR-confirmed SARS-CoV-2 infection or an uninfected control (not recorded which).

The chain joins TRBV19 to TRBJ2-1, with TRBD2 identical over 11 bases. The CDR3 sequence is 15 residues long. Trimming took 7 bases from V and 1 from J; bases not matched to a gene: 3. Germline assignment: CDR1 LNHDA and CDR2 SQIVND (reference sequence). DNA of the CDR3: TGTGCCAGTACTAGCGGGAGGTTTTCCTACAATGAGCAGTTCTTC. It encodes CASTSGRFSYNEQFF.

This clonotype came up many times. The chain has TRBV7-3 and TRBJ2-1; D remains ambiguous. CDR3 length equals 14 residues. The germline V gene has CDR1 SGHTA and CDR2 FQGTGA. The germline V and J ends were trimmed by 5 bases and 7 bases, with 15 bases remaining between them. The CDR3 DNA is TGTGCCAGCAGCCCCCCAGGCAGGCGAAATGAGCAGTTCTTC. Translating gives CASSPPGRRNEQFF. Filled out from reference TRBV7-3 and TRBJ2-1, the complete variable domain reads GAGVSQTPSNKVTEKGKYVELRCDPISGHTALYWYRQSLGQGPEFLIYFQGTGAADDSGLPNDRFFAVRPEGSVSTLKIQRTERGDSAVYLCASSPPGRRNEQFFGPGTRLTVL.

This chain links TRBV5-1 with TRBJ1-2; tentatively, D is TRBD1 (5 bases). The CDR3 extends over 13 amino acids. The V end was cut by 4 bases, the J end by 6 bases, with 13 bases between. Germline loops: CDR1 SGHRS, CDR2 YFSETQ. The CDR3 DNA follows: TGCGCCAGCAGCCCCCGTCCGGGGGATGGCTACACCTTC. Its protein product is CASSPRPGDGYTF.

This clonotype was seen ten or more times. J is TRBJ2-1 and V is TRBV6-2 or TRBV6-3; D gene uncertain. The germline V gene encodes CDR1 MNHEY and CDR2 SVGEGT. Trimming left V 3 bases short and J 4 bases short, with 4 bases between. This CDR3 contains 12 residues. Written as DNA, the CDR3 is TGTGCCAGCAGTTATTCTTACAATGAGCAGTTCTTC. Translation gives CASSYSYNEQFF.

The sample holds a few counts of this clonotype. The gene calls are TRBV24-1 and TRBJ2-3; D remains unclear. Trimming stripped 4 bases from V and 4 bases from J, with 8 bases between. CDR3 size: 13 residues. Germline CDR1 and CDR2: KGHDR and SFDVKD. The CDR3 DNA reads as TGTGCCACCAGTGAGCGGAGCCCAGATACGCAGTATTTT. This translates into CATSERSPDTQYF.

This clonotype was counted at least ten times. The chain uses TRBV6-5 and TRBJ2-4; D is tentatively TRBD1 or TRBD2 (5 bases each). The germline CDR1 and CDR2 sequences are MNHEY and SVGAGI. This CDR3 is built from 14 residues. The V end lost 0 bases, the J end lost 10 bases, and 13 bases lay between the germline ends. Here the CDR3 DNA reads TGTGCCAGCAGTTACTCGGGCGGTGAGGGGATTCAGTACTTC. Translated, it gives CASSYSGGEGIQYF.

For the CDR3, the DNA is TGTGCCAGCAGCTTAGGGCTAGCGGGAGCCCCGGGGAATGAGCAGTTCTTC. Encoded protein: CASSLGLAGAPGNEQFF. This chain joins TRBV7-6 and TRBJ2-1, with 10 bases aligning to TRBD2. Germline-derived CDR1 and CDR2 are SGHVS and FNYEAQ. Trimming removed 1 base from V and 7 bases from J; junction bases left unmatched: 10. There are 17 residues in the CDR3.

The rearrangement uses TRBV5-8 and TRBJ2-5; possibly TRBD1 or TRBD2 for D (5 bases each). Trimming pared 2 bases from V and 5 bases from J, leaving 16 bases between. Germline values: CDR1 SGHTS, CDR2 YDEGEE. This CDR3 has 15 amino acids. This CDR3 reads CASSFVHGGAETQYF. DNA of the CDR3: TGTGCCAGCAGCTTCGTCCATGGGGGAGCTGAGACCCAGTACTTC.

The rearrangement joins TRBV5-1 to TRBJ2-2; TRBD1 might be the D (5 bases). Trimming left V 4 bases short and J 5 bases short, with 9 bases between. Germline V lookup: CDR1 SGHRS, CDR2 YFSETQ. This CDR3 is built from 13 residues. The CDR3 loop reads CASSVTVTGELFF. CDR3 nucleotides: TGCGCCAGCAGCGTGACAGTGACCGGGGAGCTGTTTTTT.

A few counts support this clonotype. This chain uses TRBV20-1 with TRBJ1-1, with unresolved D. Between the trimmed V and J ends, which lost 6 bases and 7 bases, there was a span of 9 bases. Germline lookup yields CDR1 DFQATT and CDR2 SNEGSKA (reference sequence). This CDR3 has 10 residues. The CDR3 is CSALGFEAFF. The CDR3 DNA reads TGCAGTGCCTTGGGCTTTGAAGCTTTCTTT.

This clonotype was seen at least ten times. The CDR3 nucleotides are TGTGCCAGTAGTTTTATCGGGACCATCGGCTACACCTTC. This gives the protein CASSFIGTIGYTF. The J gene is TRBJ1-2, the V gene TRBV19, with a tentative D call TRBD1 (5 bases). Looked up from germline, CDR1 is LNHDA and CDR2 is SQIVND (reference sequence). The germline V and J ends were trimmed by 5 bases and 8 bases, with 15 bases remaining between them. The CDR3 extends over 13 amino acids.

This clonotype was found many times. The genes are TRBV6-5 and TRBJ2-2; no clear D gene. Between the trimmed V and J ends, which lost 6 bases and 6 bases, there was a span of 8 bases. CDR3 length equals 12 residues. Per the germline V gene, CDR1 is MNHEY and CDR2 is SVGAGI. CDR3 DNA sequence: TGTGCCAGCAGCCGTAGCCCCGGGGAGCTGTTTTTT. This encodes CASSRSPGELFF.

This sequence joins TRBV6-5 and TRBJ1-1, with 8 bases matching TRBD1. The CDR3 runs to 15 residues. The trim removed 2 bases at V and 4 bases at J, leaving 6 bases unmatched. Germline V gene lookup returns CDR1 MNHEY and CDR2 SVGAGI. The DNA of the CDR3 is TGTGCCAGCAGTTACGGACAGGGCGGAGGCACTGAAGCTTTCTTT. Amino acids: CASSYGQGGGTEAFF.

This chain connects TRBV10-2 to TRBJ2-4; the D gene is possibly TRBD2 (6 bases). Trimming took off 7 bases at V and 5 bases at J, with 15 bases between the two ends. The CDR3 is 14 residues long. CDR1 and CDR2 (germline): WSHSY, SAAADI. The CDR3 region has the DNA TGCGCCAGCACCACTCCCCCGGGAGAAAACATTCAGTACTTC. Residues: CASTTPPGENIQYF.